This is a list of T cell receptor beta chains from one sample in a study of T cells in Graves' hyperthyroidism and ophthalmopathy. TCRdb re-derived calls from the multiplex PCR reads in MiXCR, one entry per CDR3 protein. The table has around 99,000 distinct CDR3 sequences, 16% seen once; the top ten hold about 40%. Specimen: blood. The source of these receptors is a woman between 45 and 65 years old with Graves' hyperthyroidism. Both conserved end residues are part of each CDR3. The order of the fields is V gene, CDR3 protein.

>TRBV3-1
CASSQELAGKEDTQYF
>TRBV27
CASSLGTSGSTGTQYF
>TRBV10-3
CAIKNQGNQETQYF
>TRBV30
CAWSGGGGTDTQYF
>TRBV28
CASQTSGNTGELFF
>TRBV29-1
CSVYVGLAGGTETQYF
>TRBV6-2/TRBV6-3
CASSLSVARSADTQYF
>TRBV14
CASSQAGRGTDTQYF
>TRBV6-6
CASSYSRGSSYEQYF
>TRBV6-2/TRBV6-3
CALGDRYYNQPQHF
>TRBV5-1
CASSLVPDTEAFF
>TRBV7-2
CASSIRQISDEQFF
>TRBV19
CASSVQGTYGYTF
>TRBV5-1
CASSLDAGAITSNEQFF
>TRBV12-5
CASGLGLAGVEETQYF
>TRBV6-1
CASSEALGDRRWDNEQFF
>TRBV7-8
CASSRGGFGDGYTF
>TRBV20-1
CSARLGAGVIYNEQFF
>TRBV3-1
CASSPWGARDSLYNEQFF
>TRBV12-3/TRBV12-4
CASSLGGGHLYEQYF
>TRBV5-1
CASSAGFLGDSYNEQFF
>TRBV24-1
CATSSPGGNQPQHF
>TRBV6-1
CAGNGDRVGEAFF
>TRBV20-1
CSARDGYSSSGRADTQYF
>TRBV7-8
CASSSSPTQLAAALKTQYF
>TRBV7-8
CASSLGTSGVETQYF
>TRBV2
CASSEEGFLGGNTIYF
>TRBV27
CASSLMGSYYNEQFF
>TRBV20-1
CSAREGTARYEQYF
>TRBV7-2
CASTMHNPGQGYYGYTF
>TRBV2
CASSDWTGGLEAFF
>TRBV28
CASSPHSSLRLDTGELFF
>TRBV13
CASSLETGGRTEAFF
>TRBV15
CATSIMDRGYNEQFF
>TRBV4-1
CASSQDPGTQETQYF
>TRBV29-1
CSVATGTASDTQYF
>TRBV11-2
CASSLWRAEAFF
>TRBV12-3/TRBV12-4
CASSPSANQPQHF
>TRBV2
CASSVGSSGANVLTF
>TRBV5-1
CASSGQGKGEQYF
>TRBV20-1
CSARGNNEQFF
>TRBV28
CASSRPAGAGNQPQRF
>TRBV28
CASSFLYNEKLFF
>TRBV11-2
CASGPLNNEQFF
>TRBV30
CAWMGGVETRYF
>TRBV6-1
CAIQSLTGNVGCNEQFF